The sequence of this T cell receptor (beta chain) was determined in a study of OX40 agonist ivuxolimab in advanced cancers. Per the germline V gene, CDR1 is SEHNR and CDR2 is FQNEAQ (reference sequence). Trimming cost V 6 bases and J 9 bases, with 18 bases left between them. The CDR3 is made up of 14 amino acids. Only in-frame clones appear in the TCRdb table, and some are missing; sequencing was by immunoSEQ multiplex PCR. There are roughly 45,000 clones in the sample; approximately 80% occur only once, and approximately 15% lies in the top ten. Sampled blood was obtained at baseline, cycle 4 day 1, and cycle 7 day 1. Concerning this clone: What it binds is not known.

Study-level findings and limits: Nonresponders included some who also had low normalized T-cell clonal expansion.

The sequence was obtained from an adult with an advanced solid tumor such as melanoma, head and neck, liver or kidney cancer. The sequencing used CD4+ or CD8+ T cells sorted from blood, collected in a trial of the OX40 agonist ivuxolimab. V usage is TRBV7-9 and J usage is TRBJ2-1, with a tentative D call TRBD2 (6 bases). CDR3 in DNA: TGTGCCAGCAGTCGACCGGGACTGGGAAGTGAGCAGTTCTTC. Protein product: CASSRPGLGSEQFF.